The T cell receptor (beta chain) described here comes from a study of blood T cell repertoires in COVID-19. As for the study in general: Some COVID-19 samples were acute and others convalescent; all came from the United States, Italy and Spain.

The method was immunoSEQ multiplex PCR; TCRdb's version includes in-frame clones alone and lacks a portion of them. The top ten clones hold more than 1% of a sample with 80,000 to 90,000 clones, around 88% of them seen once. The CDR3 length is 16 residues. V gave up 0 bases and J gave up 6 bases, with 15 bases separating them. Per germline, CDR1 ENHRY and CDR2 SYGVKD. Sequenced sample: peripheral blood. This rearrangement joins TRBV10-3 to TRBJ2-1; tentative D call: TRBD2 (6 bases). The TCR sequence derives from a man aged 80 or over with active or convalescent COVID-19. The DNA for the CDR3 is TGTGCCATCAGTGAGTCGAGCGCGGGGTCGCGCAATGAGCAGTTCTTC. This sequence encodes CAISESSAGSRNEQFF.